The 32 T cell receptor beta chains given below trace back to one sample, sequenced in a study of OX40 agonist ivuxolimab in advanced cancers. The assay was immunoSEQ multiplex PCR, and TCRdb's table has in-frame clones only and misses some. Of about 120,000 clones listed, 85% to 90% are singletons. The material was CD4+ or CD8+ T cells sorted from blood, obtained in a trial of the OX40 agonist ivuxolimab. The receptor source for this set is an adult with an advanced solid tumor such as melanoma, head and neck, liver or kidney cancer.

This clone showed up just once. The chain has TRBV2 and TRBJ1-1; no firm D call. The germline CDR1 and CDR2 sequences are SNHLY and FYNNEI. V lost 7 bases and J lost 5, with 14 bases in between. The CDR3 covers 13 residues. CDR3 sequence reads: CASTKEEGTEAFF. CDR3 nucleotides: TGTGCCAGCACGAAAGAGGAGGGAACTGAAGCTTTCTTT.

J is TRBJ2-2 and V is TRBV7-9; no clear D gene. Germline V CDR1 and CDR2: SEHNR, FQNEAQ (reference sequence). Trimming removed 5 bases from V and 2 bases from J, with 15 bases in between. This CDR3 comprises 16 residues. CDR3 DNA sequence: TGTGCCAGCAGCCCCAGCAGCCATGCCAACACCGGGGAGCTGTTTTTT. This codes for CASSPSSHANTGELFF.

V is TRBV5-4 and J is TRBJ1-2; D is possibly TRBD1 (5 bases). Germline CDR1 and CDR2: SGHNT and YYREEE (reference sequence). The CDR3 has 13 residues. The V and J ends lost 0 bases and 6 bases respectively, with 9 bases between them. Here the CDR3 reads CASSLAGTDGYTF. CDR3 nucleotide sequence: TGTGCCAGCAGCTTGGCCGGGACGGATGGCTACACCTTC.

The V and J genes are TRBV6-4 and TRBJ1-1, with no clear D. In germline, CDR1 is MRHNA, CDR2 SNTAGT. V shed 4 bases and J shed 3 bases, with 12 bases lying between them. The CDR3 consists of 14 residues. CDR3 region: CASSGWADHTEAFF. CDR3 nucleotide sequence: TGTGCCAGCAGTGGATGGGCAGACCACACTGAAGCTTTCTTT.

This chain joins TRBV5-1 and TRBJ2-3, with D uncertain. V was pared by 4 bases and J by 2 bases, with 11 bases between. The CDR3 has 14 residues. Germline V gene data show CDR1 as SGHRS and CDR2 as YFSETQ. In DNA form, the CDR3 reads TGCGCCAGCAGCCCCGGGCAGGTCACAGATACGCAGTATTTT. Its translation is CASSPGQVTDTQYF.

The V gene is TRBV4-2, the J gene TRBJ2-5, with 7 nucleotides matching TRBD1. Losses at the gene ends were 1 base for V and 4 bases for J; bases not matched to a gene: 3. This CDR3 comprises 14 residues. CDR1 and CDR2 (germline): LGHNA, YNFKEQ. CDR3 sequence (DNA): TGTGCCAGCAGCCAAGGACAGGGTGGAGAGACCCAGTACTTC. As protein: CASSQGQGGETQYF.

The rearrangement links TRBV10-3 to TRBJ1-2, with a tentative D call TRBD1 (5 bases). Trimming pared 5 bases from V and 6 bases from J, leaving 10 bases between. The length of the CDR3 is 12 residues. From germline, CDR1 is ENHRY and CDR2 SYGVKD. The CDR3: CAISRDENGYTF. In DNA, the CDR3 is TGTGCCATCAGTAGGGACGAGAATGGCTACACCTTC.

The chain recombines TRBV7-2 with TRBJ2-3, with 9 positions matching TRBD2. The V gene end was trimmed by 1 base and the J gene end by 4 bases; junction bases not matched to a gene: 6. Looked up from germline, CDR1 is SGHTA and CDR2 is FQGNSA. This CDR3 has 16 residues. In DNA, the CDR3 is TGTGCCAGCAGCTTAGGCGTTAGCGGGGGATCAGATACGCAGTATTTT. This encodes CASSLGVSGGSDTQYF.

J is TRBJ1-5 and V is TRBV6-6; D ambiguous. V lost 4 bases to trimming and J lost 0 bases, with 10 bases between them. Germline-derived CDR1 and CDR2 are MNHNY and SVGAGI (reference sequence). The CDR3 runs 15 residues. The CDR3 coding sequence is TGTGCCAGCAGTTTTACGATTTCTAGCAATCAGCCCCAGCATTTT. This gives the protein CASSFTISSNQPQHF.

The chain couples TRBV7-6 to TRBJ2-5, with a possible D match to TRBD2 (6 bases). The DNA end favors TRBJ2-7, so the J call may be wrong. Germline CDR1 is SGHVS and CDR2 is FNYEAQ. The CDR3 has 15 amino acids. The chain's CDR3 is CASSLVGGAIYEQYF. In DNA form, the CDR3 reads TGTGCCAGCAGCTTAGTTGGCGGGGCGATCTACGAGCAGTACTTC.

The chain couples TRBV5-1 to TRBJ2-3; TRBD2 aligns across 7 bases. The CDR3 has 15 amino acids. The ends lost 1 base at V and 4 bases at J; junction bases unmatched: 6. Looked up from germline, CDR1 is SGHRS and CDR2 is YFSETQ. Written as DNA, the CDR3 is TGCGCCAGCAGCTTGTACTCCCGGGGGGCAGATACGCAGTATTTT. Amino acid sequence: CASSLYSRGADTQYF.

The chain combines TRBV7-2 with TRBJ1-3; D is unclear. V was clipped by 2 bases and J by 10 bases, with 18 bases between them. The CDR3 consists of 15 residues. Germline-derived CDR1 and CDR2 are SGHTA and FQGNSA. The CDR3 loop reads CASSLSVALESTIYF. Here the CDR3 DNA reads TGTGCCAGCAGCTTAAGTGTAGCTCTGGAAAGTACCATATATTTT.

The chain links TRBV19 to TRBJ1-1; D gene unclear. Trimming took 3 bases from V and 5 from J, leaving 19 bases between them. CDR1 is LNHDA, CDR2 SQIVND, per germline (reference sequence). The length of the CDR3 is 16 residues. CDR3 sequence reads: CASSISRGKGSTEAFF. CDR3 coding DNA: TGTGCCAGTAGTATTTCAAGAGGCAAGGGAAGTACTGAAGCTTTCTTT.

The DNA for the CDR3 is TGTGCCAGCAGCTTGACGTATGAGCAGTTCTTC. Amino acid sequence: CASSLTYEQFF. This sequence joins TRBV13 and TRBJ2-1; no firm D call. From germline, CDR1 is PRHDT and CDR2 FYEKMQ (reference sequence). V shed 3 bases and J shed 8 bases, with 5 bases lying between them. The CDR3 is 11 amino acids. The full variable domain, its missing parts supplied by reference TRBV13 and TRBJ2-1, is AAGVIQSPRHLIKEKRETATLKCYPIPRHDTVYWYQQGPGQDPQFLISFYEKMQSDKGSIPDRFSAQQFSDYHSELNMSSLELGDSALYFCASSLTYEQFFGPGTRLTVL.

V and J are TRBV9 and TRBJ2-7; perhaps TRBD2 as D (6 bases). CDR1 and CDR2 from the germline V gene are SGDLS and YYNGEE. Trimming took 3 bases from V and 7 from J, leaving 14 bases between them. There are 13 residues in the CDR3. The CDR3 is CASSGPDAGEQYF. As DNA, the CDR3 is TGTGCCAGCAGCGGACCCGACGCGGGAGAGCAGTACTTC.

The rearrangement uses TRBV5-1 and TRBJ2-6; 8 positions match TRBD1. The CDR3 has 17 amino acids. The V and J ends lost 0 bases and 2 bases, in that order; junction bases with no gene match: 4. The germline CDR1 and CDR2 sequences are SGHRS and YFSETQ. CDR3 sequence reads: CASSLGQGAAGANVLTF. The CDR3 DNA is TGCGCCAGCAGCTTGGGGCAGGGGGCTGCTGGGGCCAACGTCCTGACTTTC.

V gene TRBV21-1 combines with J gene TRBJ2-6; the D segment call TRBD1 is taken from the table without a DNA check. TRBV21-1 is noted as a pseudogene. This CDR3 comprises 21 residues. CDR3 region: CASSNVVGRQGPVSGANVLTF. Written as DNA, the CDR3 is TGTGCCAGCAGCAATGTTGTTGGCCGACAGGGCCCTGTCTCTGGGGCCAACGTCCTGACTTTC.

The genes are TRBV28 and TRBJ1-1; maybe TRBD1 (6 bases). CDR3 length: 16 amino acids. The germline V and J ends were trimmed by 2 bases and 4 bases, with 17 bases remaining between them. Looked up from germline, CDR1 is MDHEN and CDR2 is SYDVKM. The DNA for the CDR3 is TGTGCCAGCAGTTTAGATACAGGGATAGGCGGCACTGAAGCTTTCTTT. This translates into CASSLDTGIGGTEAFF.

The V and J genes are TRBV2 and TRBJ1-1; 7 bases map to TRBD1. In germline, CDR1 is SNHLY, CDR2 FYNNEI. CDR3 length equals 14 residues. After removal of 11 bases from V and 5 bases from J, the junction contained 14 bases not matched to a gene. CDR3 DNA sequence: TGTGCCCTGGCCTTTCGCGGGACAGCGACTGAAGCTTTCTTT. It yields the protein CALAFRGTATEAFF.

This rearrangement joins TRBV10-3 to TRBJ2-5, with a tentative D call TRBD1 (7 bases). This CDR3 has 15 residues. Trimming took off 8 bases at V and 1 base at J, with 17 bases between the two ends. CDR1 and CDR2 from the germline V gene are ENHRY and SYGVKD. The CDR3 nucleotides read TGTGCCATCGGGGACTTAGAGGGGGCCCAAGAGACCCAGTACTTC. Its translation: CAIGDLEGAQETQYF.

V is TRBV28 and J is TRBJ1-1, with D possibly TRBD1 on 5 matching bases. The CDR3 covers 16 residues. Looked up from germline, CDR1 is MDHEN and CDR2 is SYDVKM. V dropped 3 bases and J dropped 5 bases, with 19 bases sitting between them. CDR3 sequence: CASSFIPRGGGTEAFF. CDR3 bases: TGTGCCAGCAGTTTCATCCCCCGGGGTGGGGGGACTGAAGCTTTCTTT.

The V gene is TRBV6-6, the J gene TRBJ1-6; no definite D call. From germline, CDR1 is MNHNY and CDR2 SVGAGI (reference sequence). The CDR3 totals 13 residues. Trimming removed 8 bases from V and 3 bases from J, with 8 bases in between. The CDR3 DNA sequence: TGTGCCAGCCGGGAGATCTATAATTCACCCCTCCACTTT. The encoded protein is CASREIYNSPLHF.

The chain joins TRBV2 to TRBJ2-5, with 10 bases matching TRBD1. With 6 bases clipped from V and 5 bases from J, the junction kept 6 bases outside the gene matches. CDR3 size: 14 residues. Germline CDR1 and CDR2: SNHLY and FYNNEI. The CDR3 sequence is CASRQTGGDETQYF. The CDR3 bases are TGTGCCAGCAGACAGACAGGGGGCGACGAGACCCAGTACTTC.

J is TRBJ2-2 and V is TRBV18, with 8 nucleotides matching TRBD2. This CDR3 is built from 15 residues. Germline loops: CDR1 KGHSH, CDR2 LQKENI. J gave up 1 base and V 6 bases, and 4 bases lay outside the gene matches. DNA for the CDR3: TGTGCCAGCTCCCGGGAGGGGATGAACACCGGGGAGCTGTTTTTT. Amino acid sequence: CASSREGMNTGELFF.

V usage is TRBV29-1 and J usage is TRBJ1-2, with a possible D match to TRBD1 (6 bases). CDR3 size: 14 residues. The V and J ends lost 3 bases and 4 bases respectively, with 15 bases between them. From germline, CDR1 is SQVTM and CDR2 ANQGSEA. CDR3 in amino acids: CSVEVDSGTYGYTF. The CDR3 nucleotides read TGCAGCGTTGAGGTGGACAGCGGAACCTATGGCTACACCTTC.

The CDR3 spells CASRYQGSTEAFF. DNA for the CDR3: TGTGCCAGCAGATATCAGGGGAGCACTGAAGCTTTCTTT. The chain is built from TRBV6-6 and TRBJ1-1; D is possibly TRBD1 (6 bases). V lost 6 bases to trimming and J lost 4 bases, with 12 bases between them. CDR1 and CDR2 (germline): MNHNY, SVGAGI (reference sequence). The CDR3 runs 13 residues.

The genes are TRBV6-6 and TRBJ1-1; D unclear. The germline gives CDR1 MNHNY, CDR2 SVGAGI (reference sequence). The CDR3 sequence is 14 residues long. With 6 bases removed from V and 1 base from J, the gap between germline ends came to 12 bases. Here the CDR3 DNA reads TGTGCCAGCAGCCCTATAGTAGGGAACACTGAAGCTTTCTTT. It yields the protein CASSPIVGNTEAFF.

This chain uses TRBV7-7 with TRBJ2-2, with 10 positions matching TRBD1. After removal of 5 bases from V and 6 bases from J, the junction contained 6 bases not matched to a gene. From germline, CDR1 is SSHAT and CDR2 FNYEAQ (reference sequence). CDR3 length: 15 amino acids. The DNA of the CDR3 is TGTGCCAGCAGCATCGGACAGGGGGGAGCCGGGGAGCTGTTTTTT. Protein sequence: CASSIGQGGAGELFF.

CDR3: CASRPGGANVLTF. DNA for the CDR3: TGTGCCAGCAGGCCCGGGGGGGCCAACGTCCTGACTTTC. The chain has TRBV6-5 and TRBJ2-6; D is undetermined. Germline CDR1 MNHEY, CDR2 SVGAGI. Trimming removed 6 bases at V and 4 bases at J, with 7 bases between. This CDR3 has 13 amino acids.

This clone has only a few counts. Other DNA sequences from this sample encode an identical CDR3 as well. V usage is TRBV5-1 and J usage is TRBJ1-6; a possible D gene is TRBD1 (5 bases). Trimming cost V 3 bases and J 6 bases, with 7 bases left between them. The CDR3 has 13 residues. Per the germline V gene, CDR1 is SGHRS and CDR2 is YFSETQ. The CDR3 bases are TGCGCCAGCAGCTGGGACGGTAATTCACCCCTCCACTTT. It yields the protein CASSWDGNSPLHF.

The J gene is TRBJ1-1, the V gene TRBV4-3, with TRBD1 matching over 8 bases. CDR1 LGHNA and CDR2 YSLEER come from the germline V gene. This CDR3 has 14 amino acids. J was trimmed by 5 bases and V by 6 bases; bases with no gene match: 8. CDR3 sequence reads: CASRIAGGETEAFF. In DNA, the CDR3 is TGCGCCAGCAGAATTGCAGGGGGCGAAACTGAAGCTTTCTTT.

The J gene is TRBJ2-7, the V gene TRBV5-1; TRBD2 agrees at 8 bases. In germline, CDR1 is SGHRS, CDR2 YFSETQ. V lost 3 bases and J lost 2; bases outside the gene matches: 10. This CDR3 has 16 amino acids. The CDR3 sequence is CASSWHRSGGTYEQYF. The CDR3 DNA follows: TGCGCCAGCAGCTGGCATCGGTCGGGGGGGACCTACGAGCAGTACTTC.